Listed below are T cell receptor beta chains from one sample, sequenced in a study of blood T cell repertoires in COVID-19. Generated by immunoSEQ multiplex PCR, the TCRdb table keeps only in-frame clones and is missing some. This sample carries roughly 220,000 clones, 81% of them seen once, and the ten largest clones take around 7%. Input material: peripheral blood. The receptors come from a woman of 80 years or more with COVID-19, enrolled during active disease. Both conserved end residues are part of each CDR3. The order of the fields is clone size, D gene, V gene, J gene, CDR3 DNA, CDR3 protein. A D gene is named only where the DNA matches it firmly. Clone size is given for some rows only: seen once, a few or many times, or a class if the clone is expanded.

clone size: .
D gene: TRBD2
V gene: TRBV7-2
J gene: TRBJ2-1
CDR3 DNA: TGTGCCAGCAGCCCCCGACCTCAGACTAGCGGAAAATCCAATGAGCAGTTCTTC
CDR3 protein: CASSPRPQTSGKSNEQFF

clone size: .
D gene: .
V gene: TRBV18
J gene: TRBJ1-4
CDR3 DNA: TGTGCCAGCTCACCGGCGGAAGTAACTAATGAAAAACTGTTTTTT
CDR3 protein: CASSPAEVTNEKLFF

clone size: few
D gene: .
V gene: TRBV11-2
J gene: TRBJ1-4
CDR3 DNA: TGTGCCAGCAGCTTAGTCTACTCCGAAAAACTGTTTTTT
CDR3 protein: CASSLVYSEKLFF

clone size: few
D gene: .
V gene: TRBV2
J gene: TRBJ1-2
CDR3 DNA: TGTGCCAGCAGTCCTACCTTTCCTAACTATGGCTACACCTTC
CDR3 protein: CASSPTFPNYGYTF

clone size: .
D gene: TRBD1
V gene: TRBV5-1
J gene: TRBJ1-2
CDR3 DNA: TGCGCCAGCAGCTTGAGGGGGCTGAACTATGGCTACACCTTC
CDR3 protein: CASSLRGLNYGYTF

clone size: .
D gene: .
V gene: TRBV28
J gene: TRBJ1-6
CDR3 DNA: TGTGCCAGCAGTTACAGCTCCTATAATTCACCCCTCCACTTT
CDR3 protein: CASSYSSYNSPLHF

clone size: .
D gene: TRBD2
V gene: TRBV14
J gene: TRBJ2-7
CDR3 DNA: TGTGCCAGCAGCCAAGCGGGACTAGCGGGCGAGCAGTACTTC
CDR3 protein: CASSQAGLAGEQYF

clone size: .
D gene: TRBD1
V gene: TRBV5-1
J gene: TRBJ2-7
CDR3 DNA: TGCGCCAGCAGAAGGTCAGGGGGCGGCGAGCAGTACTTC
CDR3 protein: CASRRSGGGEQYF

clone size: .
D gene: TRBD1
V gene: TRBV19
J gene: TRBJ1-2
CDR3 DNA: TGTGCCAGTTCGTCAGGGGGAGCCCTCTATGGCTACACCTTC
CDR3 protein: CASSSGGALYGYTF

clone size: .
D gene: TRBD1
V gene: TRBV2
J gene: TRBJ1-5
CDR3 DNA: TGTGCCAGCAAAAGGCAGGGGGCTGCCAATCAGCCCCAGCATTTT
CDR3 protein: CASKRQGAANQPQHF

clone size: .
D gene: .
V gene: TRBV29-1
J gene: TRBJ1-1
CDR3 DNA: TGCAGCGTTGAAGCACAGGTGCGGAACACTGAAGCTTTCTTT
CDR3 protein: CSVEAQVRNTEAFF

clone size: .
D gene: .
V gene: TRBV7-3
J gene: TRBJ1-1
CDR3 DNA: TGTGCCAGCAGCTTAACCAGATTTAGAAGCGAAGAAGCTTTCTTT
CDR3 protein: CASSLTRFRSEEAFF

clone size: .
D gene: .
V gene: TRBV29-1
J gene: TRBJ1-1
CDR3 DNA: TGCAGCGTGTTCGACAGGCTGGCCACTGAAGCTTTCTTT
CDR3 protein: CSVFDRLATEAFF

clone size: .
D gene: .
V gene: TRBV29-1
J gene: TRBJ1-1
CDR3 DNA: TGCAGCGTTGGGGCAGCCATGAACACTGAAGCTTTCTTT
CDR3 protein: CSVGAAMNTEAFF

clone size: .
D gene: .
V gene: TRBV5-6
J gene: TRBJ2-4
CDR3 DNA: TGTGCCAGCAGCTTGAGGGGAAGGGACATTCAGTACTTC
CDR3 protein: CASSLRGRDIQYF

clone size: .
D gene: TRBD1
V gene: TRBV14
J gene: TRBJ1-4
CDR3 DNA: TGTGCCAGCAGGAAAGGGAGACAGGGGAATGAAAAACTGTTTTTT
CDR3 protein: CASRKGRQGNEKLFF

clone size: few
D gene: .
V gene: TRBV6-5
J gene: TRBJ1-1
CDR3 DNA: TGTGCCAGCAGTTACTCAACCGGACTCACTGAAGCTTTCTTT
CDR3 protein: CASSYSTGLTEAFF

clone size: .
D gene: .
V gene: TRBV16
J gene: TRBJ2-3
CDR3 DNA: TGTGCCAGCAGCCAATCTGGTAGGGGAAACACAGATACGCAGTATTTT
CDR3 protein: CASSQSGRGNTDTQYF

clone size: .
D gene: .
V gene: TRBV7-6
J gene: TRBJ2-1
CDR3 DNA: TGTGCCAGCAGCCGGACTACTAGCAGCGGTGAGCAGTTCTTC
CDR3 protein: CASSRTTSSGEQFF

clone size: .
D gene: TRBD1
V gene: TRBV3-1/TRBV3-2
J gene: TRBJ1-1
CDR3 DNA: TGTGCCAGCAGCCAAGATAGGGGGCTAGTCACTGAAGCTTTCTTT
CDR3 protein: CASSQDRGLVTEAFF

clone size: .
D gene: .
V gene: TRBV10-1
J gene: TRBJ2-3
CDR3 DNA: TGCGCCAGCAGTGATGGGACTAGCACAGATACGCAGTATTTT
CDR3 protein: CASSDGTSTDTQYF

clone size: .
D gene: .
V gene: TRBV28
J gene: TRBJ2-1
CDR3 DNA: TGTGCCAGCAGCTCTAATGGAGAACGGGCCGACAGCTCCTACAATGAGCAGTTCTTC
CDR3 protein: CASSSNGERADSSYNEQFF

clone size: .
D gene: .
V gene: TRBV6-1
J gene: TRBJ1-2
CDR3 DNA: TGTGCCAGCAGTGAATTAGGGGTTGGCTACACCTTC
CDR3 protein: CASSELGVGYTF

clone size: once
D gene: .
V gene: TRBV5-1
J gene: TRBJ2-3
CDR3 DNA: TGCGCCAGCAGCTTGGCGGGGGACGGGGATACGCAGTATTTT
CDR3 protein: CASSLAGDGDTQYF

clone size: .
D gene: .
V gene: TRBV7-9
J gene: TRBJ1-2
CDR3 DNA: TGTGCCAGCAGCTTAGCAGGGAGTAGTTATGGCTACACCTTC
CDR3 protein: CASSLAGSSYGYTF

clone size: .
D gene: TRBD1
V gene: TRBV30
J gene: TRBJ1-4
CDR3 DNA: TGTGCCTGGGGACAGGGGCGTAATGAAAAACTGTTTTTT
CDR3 protein: CAWGQGRNEKLFF

clone size: .
D gene: .
V gene: TRBV19
J gene: TRBJ1-2
CDR3 DNA: TGTGCCAGTAGTTCCACCTACAGGGAAGGCTACACCTTC
CDR3 protein: CASSSTYREGYTF

clone size: .
D gene: TRBD1
V gene: TRBV19
J gene: TRBJ2-7
CDR3 DNA: TGTGCCAGTAGTACCCAAGGACAGGGGGCCTCCTACGAGCAGTACTTC
CDR3 protein: CASSTQGQGASYEQYF

clone size: .
D gene: .
V gene: TRBV18
J gene: TRBJ2-7
CDR3 DNA: TGTGCCAGCTCATCTGGGACACCCCGCTACGAGCAGTACTTC
CDR3 protein: CASSSGTPRYEQYF

clone size: .
D gene: .
V gene: TRBV11-1
J gene: TRBJ1-1
CDR3 DNA: TGTGCCAGCAGCTTAAGGGGCGCGGGAGGAACTGAAGCTTTCTTT
CDR3 protein: CASSLRGAGGTEAFF

clone size: many
D gene: .
V gene: TRBV7-9
J gene: TRBJ1-1
CDR3 DNA: TGTGCCAGCAGATCAGGGCCGGTACCGAACACTGAAGCTTTCTTT
CDR3 protein: CASRSGPVPNTEAFF

clone size: .
D gene: .
V gene: TRBV6-4
J gene: TRBJ2-7
CDR3 DNA: TGTGCCAGCAAGCTCCTAAGGACAGAGAACTGTCAGAGCTCCTACGAGCAGTACTTC
CDR3 protein: CASKLLRTENCQSSYEQYF

clone size: .
D gene: .
V gene: TRBV24-1
J gene: TRBJ1-5
CDR3 DNA: TGTGCCACACAGGGTAGCAATCAGCCCCAGCATTTT
CDR3 protein: CATQGSNQPQHF

clone size: .
D gene: .
V gene: TRBV3-1/TRBV3-2
J gene: TRBJ1-2
CDR3 DNA: TGTGCCAGCAGCCAAGGAGCCGGCTATGGCTACACCTTC
CDR3 protein: CASSQGAGYGYTF

clone size: .
D gene: .
V gene: TRBV28
J gene: TRBJ1-5
CDR3 DNA: TGTGCCAGCAGTTTTGGAGGCCCGCAGCCCCAGCATTTT
CDR3 protein: CASSFGGPQPQHF

clone size: .
D gene: TRBD1
V gene: TRBV3-1/TRBV3-2
J gene: TRBJ2-2
CDR3 DNA: TGTGCCAGCAGGGGACAGGGAAGGTCCGGGGAGCTGTTTTTT
CDR3 protein: CASRGQGRSGELFF

clone size: .
D gene: .
V gene: TRBV28
J gene: TRBJ1-1
CDR3 DNA: TGTGCCAGTAATCCTAGCGAAAAGACGGCTTTCTTT
CDR3 protein: CASNPSEKTAFF

clone size: .
D gene: .
V gene: TRBV6-9
J gene: TRBJ1-2
CDR3 DNA: TGTGCCAGCAGTTCACCGACAGAGTATGGCTACACCTTC
CDR3 protein: CASSSPTEYGYTF

clone size: .
D gene: .
V gene: TRBV15
J gene: TRBJ1-5
CDR3 DNA: TGTGCCACCAGCAGAGTGAGGGAAGGCAATCAGCCCCAGCATTTT
CDR3 protein: CATSRVREGNQPQHF

clone size: few
D gene: .
V gene: TRBV5-6
J gene: TRBJ1-2
CDR3 DNA: TGTGCCAGCAGCTTGGGTCAGGCCATCTATGGCTACACCTTC
CDR3 protein: CASSLGQAIYGYTF

clone size: .
D gene: .
V gene: TRBV13
J gene: TRBJ1-2
CDR3 DNA: TGTGCCAGCAGTGGGGGGGCGAACTATGGCTACACCTTC
CDR3 protein: CASSGGANYGYTF

clone size: .
D gene: .
V gene: TRBV7-2
J gene: TRBJ1-6
CDR3 DNA: TGTGCCAGCAGCACACAGGGCGTCACCTATAATTCACCCCTCCACTTT
CDR3 protein: CASSTQGVTYNSPLHF